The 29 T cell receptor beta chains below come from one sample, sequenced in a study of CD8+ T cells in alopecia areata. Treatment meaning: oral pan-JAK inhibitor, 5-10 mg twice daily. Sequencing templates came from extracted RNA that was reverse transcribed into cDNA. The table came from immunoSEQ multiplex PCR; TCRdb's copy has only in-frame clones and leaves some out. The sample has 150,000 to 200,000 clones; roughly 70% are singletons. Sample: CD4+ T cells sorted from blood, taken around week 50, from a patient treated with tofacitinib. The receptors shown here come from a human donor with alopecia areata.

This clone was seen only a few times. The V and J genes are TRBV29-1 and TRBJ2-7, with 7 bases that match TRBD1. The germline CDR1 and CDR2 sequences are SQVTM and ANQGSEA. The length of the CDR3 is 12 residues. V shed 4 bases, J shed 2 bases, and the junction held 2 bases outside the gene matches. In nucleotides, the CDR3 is TGCAGCGTTGTTGGGACAGCCTACGAGCAGTACTTC. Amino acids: CSVVGTAYEQYF.

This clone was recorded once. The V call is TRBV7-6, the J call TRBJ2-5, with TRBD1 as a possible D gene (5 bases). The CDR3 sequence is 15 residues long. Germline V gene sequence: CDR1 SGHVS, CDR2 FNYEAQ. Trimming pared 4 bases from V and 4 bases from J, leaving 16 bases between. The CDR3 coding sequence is TGTGCCAGCAGCTCTCGCGGACGCCAGGGAGAGACCCAGTACTTC. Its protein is CASSSRGRQGETQYF.

Written as DNA, the CDR3 is TGTGCCAGCAGCCCGACAGGGTCCACCGGGGAGCTGTTTTTT. Translation: CASSPTGSTGELFF. The chain employs TRBV6-6 and TRBJ2-2, with 7 positions matching TRBD1. The CDR3 has 14 residues. Trimming at V came to 6 bases and at J to 4 bases, leaving 5 bases not matched to a gene. The germline V gene encodes CDR1 MNHNY and CDR2 SVGAGI (reference sequence).

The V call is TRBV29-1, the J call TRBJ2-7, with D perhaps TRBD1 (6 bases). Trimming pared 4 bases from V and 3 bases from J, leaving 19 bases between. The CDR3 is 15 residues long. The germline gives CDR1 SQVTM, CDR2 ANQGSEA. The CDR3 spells CSVGEGGRGSYEQYF. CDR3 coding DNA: TGCAGCGTTGGGGAAGGGGGTCGAGGTAGCTACGAGCAGTACTTC.

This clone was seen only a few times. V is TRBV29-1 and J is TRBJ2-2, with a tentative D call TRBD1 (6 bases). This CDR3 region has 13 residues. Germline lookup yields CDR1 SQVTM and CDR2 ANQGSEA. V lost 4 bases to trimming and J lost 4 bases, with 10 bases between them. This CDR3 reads CSVVVGGTGELFF. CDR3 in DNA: TGCAGCGTTGTTGTAGGGGGCACCGGGGAGCTGTTTTTT.

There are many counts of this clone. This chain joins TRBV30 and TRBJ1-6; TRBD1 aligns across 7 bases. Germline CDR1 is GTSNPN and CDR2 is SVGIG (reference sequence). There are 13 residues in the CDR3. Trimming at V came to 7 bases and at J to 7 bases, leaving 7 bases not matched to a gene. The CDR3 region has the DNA TGTGCCTTCCGGACAGGAAAAAATTCACCCCTCCACTTT. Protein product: CAFRTGKNSPLHF.

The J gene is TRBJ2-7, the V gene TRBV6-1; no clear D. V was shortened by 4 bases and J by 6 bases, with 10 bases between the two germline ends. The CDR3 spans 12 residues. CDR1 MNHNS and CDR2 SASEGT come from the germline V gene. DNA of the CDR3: TGTGCCAGCAGTGTACCCACGGTCGAGCAGTACTTC. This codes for CASSVPTVEQYF.

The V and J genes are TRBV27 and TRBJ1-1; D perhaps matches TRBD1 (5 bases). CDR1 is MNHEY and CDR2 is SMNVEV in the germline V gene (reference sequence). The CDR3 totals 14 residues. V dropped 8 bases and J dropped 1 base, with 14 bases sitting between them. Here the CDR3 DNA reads TGTGCCAGCTCAAGACTTGGACAGAACACTGAAGCTTTCTTT. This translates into CASSRLGQNTEAFF.

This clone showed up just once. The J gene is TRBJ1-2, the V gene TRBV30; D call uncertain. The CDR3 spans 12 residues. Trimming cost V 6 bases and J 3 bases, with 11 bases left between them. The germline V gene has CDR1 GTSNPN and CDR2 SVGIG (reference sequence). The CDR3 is CACKTLDYGYTF. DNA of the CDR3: TGTGCCTGCAAGACCTTGGACTATGGCTACACCTTC.

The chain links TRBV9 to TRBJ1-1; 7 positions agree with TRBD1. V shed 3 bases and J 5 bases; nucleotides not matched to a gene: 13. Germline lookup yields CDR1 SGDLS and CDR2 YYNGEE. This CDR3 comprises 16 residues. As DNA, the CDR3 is TGTGCCAGCAGCGCCGGACCGGGCAGGGGGTCGACTGAAGCTTTCTTT. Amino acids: CASSAGPGRGSTEAFF.

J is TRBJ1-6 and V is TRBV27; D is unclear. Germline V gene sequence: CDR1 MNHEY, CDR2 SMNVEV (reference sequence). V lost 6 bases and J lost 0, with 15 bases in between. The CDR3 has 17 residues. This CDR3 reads CASSFDQESSYNSPLHF. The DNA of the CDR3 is TGTGCCAGCAGCTTCGACCAGGAGAGCTCCTATAATTCACCCCTCCACTTT.

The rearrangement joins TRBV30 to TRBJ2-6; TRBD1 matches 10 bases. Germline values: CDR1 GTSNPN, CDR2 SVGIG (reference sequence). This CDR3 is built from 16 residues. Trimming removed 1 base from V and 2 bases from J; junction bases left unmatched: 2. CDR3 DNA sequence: TGTGCCTGGAGTGGACAGGGGGCAACTGGGGCCAACGTCCTGACTTTC. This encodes CAWSGQGATGANVLTF.

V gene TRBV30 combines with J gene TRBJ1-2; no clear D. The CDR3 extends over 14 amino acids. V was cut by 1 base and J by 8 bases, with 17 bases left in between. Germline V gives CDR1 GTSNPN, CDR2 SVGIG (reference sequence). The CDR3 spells CAWSAQSTAVGYTF. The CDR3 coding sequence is TGTGCCTGGAGTGCCCAGAGTACCGCGGTAGGCTACACCTTC.

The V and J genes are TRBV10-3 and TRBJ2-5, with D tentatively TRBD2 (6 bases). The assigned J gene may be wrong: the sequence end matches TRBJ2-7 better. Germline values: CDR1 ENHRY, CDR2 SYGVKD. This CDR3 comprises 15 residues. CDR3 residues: CAIRGEWSTLYEQYF. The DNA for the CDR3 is TGTGCCATCCGCGGGGAGTGGAGTACCCTCTACGAGCAGTACTTC.

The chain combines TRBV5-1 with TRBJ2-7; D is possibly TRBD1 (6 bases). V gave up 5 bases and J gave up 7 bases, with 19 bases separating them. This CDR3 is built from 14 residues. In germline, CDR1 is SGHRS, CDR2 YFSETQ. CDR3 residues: CASREAGTTSEQYF. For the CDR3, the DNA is TGCGCCAGCAGGGAGGCAGGGACAACGTCAGAGCAGTACTTC.

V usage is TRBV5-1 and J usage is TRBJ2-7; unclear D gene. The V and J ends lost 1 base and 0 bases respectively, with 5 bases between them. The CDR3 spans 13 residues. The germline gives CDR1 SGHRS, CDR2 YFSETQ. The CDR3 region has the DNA TGCGCCAGCAGCTTGAGGCCCTCCTACGAGCAGTACTTC. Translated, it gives CASSLRPSYEQYF.

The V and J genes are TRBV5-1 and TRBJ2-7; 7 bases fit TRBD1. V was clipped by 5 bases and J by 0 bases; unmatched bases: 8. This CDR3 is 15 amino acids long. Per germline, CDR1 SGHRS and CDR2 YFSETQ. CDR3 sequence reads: CASRSPGQSSYEQYF. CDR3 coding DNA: TGCGCCAGCAGGTCACCGGGACAGAGCTCCTACGAGCAGTACTTC.

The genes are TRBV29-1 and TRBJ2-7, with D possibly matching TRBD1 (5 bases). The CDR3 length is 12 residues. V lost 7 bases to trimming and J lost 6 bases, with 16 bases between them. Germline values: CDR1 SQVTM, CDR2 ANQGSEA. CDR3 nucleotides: TGCAGCGCCCGTACAGGCAAGAGCGAGCAGTACTTC. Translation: CSARTGKSEQYF.

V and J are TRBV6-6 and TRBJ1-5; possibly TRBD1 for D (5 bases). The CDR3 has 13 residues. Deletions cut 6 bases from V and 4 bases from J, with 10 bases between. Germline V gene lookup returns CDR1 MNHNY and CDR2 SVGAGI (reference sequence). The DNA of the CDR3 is TGTGCCAGCAGCACGACAGCTAATCAGCCCCAGCATTTT. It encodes CASSTTANQPQHF.

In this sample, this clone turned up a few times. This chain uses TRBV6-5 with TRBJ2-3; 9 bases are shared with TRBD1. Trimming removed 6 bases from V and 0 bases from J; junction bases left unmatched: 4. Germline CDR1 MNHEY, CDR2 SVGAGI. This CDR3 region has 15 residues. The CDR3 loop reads CASSPGQGSTDTQYF. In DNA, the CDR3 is TGTGCCAGCAGCCCAGGACAGGGGAGCACAGATACGCAGTATTTT.

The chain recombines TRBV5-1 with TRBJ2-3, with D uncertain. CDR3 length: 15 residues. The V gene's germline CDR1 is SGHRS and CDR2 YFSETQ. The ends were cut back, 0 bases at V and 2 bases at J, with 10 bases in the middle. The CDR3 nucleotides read TGCGCCAGCAGCTTGGAGTCGCGGTCCACAGATACGCAGTATTTT. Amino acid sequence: CASSLESRSTDTQYF.

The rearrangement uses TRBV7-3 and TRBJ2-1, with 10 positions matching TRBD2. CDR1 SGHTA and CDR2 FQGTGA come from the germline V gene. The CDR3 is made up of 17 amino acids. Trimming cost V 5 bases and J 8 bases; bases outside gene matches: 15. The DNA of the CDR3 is TGTGCCAGCAGCACGACCAAACTAGCGGGGTTGCCTCATGAGCAGTTCTTC. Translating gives CASSTTKLAGLPHEQFF.

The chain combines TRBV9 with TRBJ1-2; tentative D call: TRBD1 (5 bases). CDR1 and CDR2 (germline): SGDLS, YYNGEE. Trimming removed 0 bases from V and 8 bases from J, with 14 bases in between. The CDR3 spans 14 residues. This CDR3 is CASSVVAGRGGYTF. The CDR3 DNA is TGTGCCAGCAGCGTAGTGGCAGGGAGAGGCGGCTACACCTTC.

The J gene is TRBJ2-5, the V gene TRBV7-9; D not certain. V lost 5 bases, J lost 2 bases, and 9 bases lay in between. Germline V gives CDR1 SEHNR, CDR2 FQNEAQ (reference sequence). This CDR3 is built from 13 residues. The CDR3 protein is CASSHLPQETQYF. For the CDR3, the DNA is TGTGCCAGCAGCCACCTCCCACAAGAGACCCAGTACTTC.

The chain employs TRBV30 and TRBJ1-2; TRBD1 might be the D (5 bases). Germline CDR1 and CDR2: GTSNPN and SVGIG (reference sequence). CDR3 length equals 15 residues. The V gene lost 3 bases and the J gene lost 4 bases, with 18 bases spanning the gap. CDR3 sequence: CAWRSRQLPGYGYTF. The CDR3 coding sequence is TGTGCCTGGAGGTCCCGACAGCTCCCTGGCTATGGCTACACCTTC.

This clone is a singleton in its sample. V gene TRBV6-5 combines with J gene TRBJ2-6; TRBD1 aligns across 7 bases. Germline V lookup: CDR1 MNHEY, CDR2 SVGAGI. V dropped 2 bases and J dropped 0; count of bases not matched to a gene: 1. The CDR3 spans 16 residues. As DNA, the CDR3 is TGTGCCAGCAGTTACGGGGACAGCTCTGGGGCCAACGTCCTGACTTTC. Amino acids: CASSYGDSSGANVLTF.

CDR3: CASREQGTQYF. The CDR3 DNA follows: TGTGCCAGCAGAGAACAGGGTACGCAGTATTTT. The chain is built from TRBV6-5 and TRBJ2-3, with a tentative D call TRBD1 (6 bases). CDR3 length: 11 residues. The germline V gene encodes CDR1 MNHEY and CDR2 SVGAGI. V lost 6 bases to trimming and J lost 8 bases, with 9 bases between them.

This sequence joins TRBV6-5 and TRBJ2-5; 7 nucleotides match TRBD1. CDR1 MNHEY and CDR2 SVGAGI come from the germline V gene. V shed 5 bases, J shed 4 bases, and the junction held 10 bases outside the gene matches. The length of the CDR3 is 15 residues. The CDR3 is CASSHLTGTRETQYF. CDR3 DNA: TGTGCCAGCAGTCACCTGACAGGGACGCGAGAGACCCAGTACTTC.

This CDR3 reads CASSFGRPVMNTEAFF. The CDR3 coding sequence is TGTGCCAGCAGTTTCGGCAGACCCGTCATGAACACTGAAGCTTTCTTT. This sequence joins TRBV6-5 and TRBJ1-1; no definite D call. This CDR3 is 16 amino acids long. CDR1 MNHEY and CDR2 SVGAGI come from the germline V gene. With 4 bases removed from V and 0 bases from J, the gap between germline ends came to 15 bases.